The 28 T cell receptor beta chains reported below all come from one sample, sequenced in a study of blood T cell repertoires in COVID-19. Sequencing was performed with immunoSEQ multiplex PCR; in TCRdb, only in-frame clones are kept and a portion is missing. The table shows some 180,000 clones, with around 83% occurring only once. Input material: PBMCs or T cells enriched from blood (not recorded which). Receptors were obtained from a woman aged 25 to 39 who had been exposed to COVID-19.

The V call is TRBV5-1, the J call TRBJ1-2; no reliable D call. The CDR3 consists of 13 residues. Germline-derived CDR1 and CDR2 are SGHRS and YFSETQ. Trimming pared 0 bases from V and 7 bases from J, leaving 10 bases between. CDR3 sequence: CASSLVVFPGYTF. For the CDR3, the DNA is TGCGCCAGCAGCTTGGTCGTATTTCCTGGCTACACCTTC. The full variable domain, with the rest looked up from reference TRBV5-1 and TRBJ1-2, is KAGVTQTPRYLIKTRGQQVTLSCSPISGHRSVSWYQQTPGQGLQFLFEYFSETQRNKGNFPGRFSGRQFSNSRSEMNVSTLELGDSALYLCASSLVVFPGYTFGSGTRLTVV.

The chain links TRBV15 to TRBJ1-5; D remains ambiguous. V lost 0 bases to trimming and J lost 7 bases, with 7 bases between them. This CDR3 spans 13 amino acids. CDR1 and CDR2 (germline): LNHNV, YYDKDF (reference sequence). CDR3: CATSRDPQQPQHF. The CDR3 nucleotides are TGTGCCACCAGCAGAGATCCACAGCAGCCCCAGCATTTT.

This clone was counted only a few times. The chain uses TRBV3-1 (or the pseudogene TRBV3-2) and TRBJ1-2, with 7 bases that match TRBD1. With 0 bases clipped from V and 3 bases from J, the junction kept 1 base outside the gene matches. Germline V gene data show CDR1 as LGHDT and CDR2 as YNNKEL (reference sequence). CDR3 length: 14 amino acids. The CDR3 spells CASSQERGHYGYTF. The CDR3 bases are TGTGCCAGCAGCCAAGAAAGGGGGCACTATGGCTACACCTTC.

The chain recombines TRBV3-1 (or the pseudogene TRBV3-2) with TRBJ2-7; tentative D call: TRBD1 (5 bases). Germline CDR1 is LGHDT and CDR2 is YNNKEL (reference sequence). V was clipped by 4 bases and J by 5 bases, with 9 bases between them. CDR3 length: 12 residues. As DNA, the CDR3 is TGTGCCAGCAGCCCGGACATACACGAGCAGTACTTC. It yields the protein CASSPDIHEQYF.

The DNA for the CDR3 is TGTGCCTGGAAGCCGCCCGGGACTTCGACCTACGAGCAGTACTTC. Protein product: CAWKPPGTSTYEQYF. This chain links TRBV30 with TRBJ2-7, with D perhaps matching TRBD2 (6 bases). Trimming took 4 bases from V and 2 from J, leaving 18 bases between them. The CDR3 consists of 15 residues. CDR1 GTSNPN and CDR2 SVGIG come from the germline V gene (reference sequence).

J is TRBJ2-7 and V is TRBV9, with D possibly TRBD2 on 6 matching bases. CDR3 length: 16 residues. Germline V lookup: CDR1 SGDLS, CDR2 YYNGEE. V lost 0 bases to trimming and J lost 2 bases, with 15 bases between them. The CDR3 here is CASSVGGAGMTYEQYF. The CDR3 coding sequence is TGTGCCAGCAGCGTAGGAGGGGCGGGGATGACCTACGAGCAGTACTTC.

This chain connects TRBV12-3 or TRBV12-4 to TRBJ1-4, with D possibly matching TRBD1 (5 bases). The CDR3 is made up of 13 amino acids. V lost 8 bases to trimming and J lost 7 bases, with 14 bases between them. CDR3 nucleotide sequence: TGTGCCAGCCATGCGGTCGGGGGTGAAAAACTGTTTTTT. This encodes CASHAVGGEKLFF.

The V and J genes are TRBV5-1 and TRBJ2-2; the match to TRBD1 covers 11 bases. J was trimmed by 7 bases and V by 4 bases; bases with no gene match: 6. The CDR3 sequence is 15 residues long. From germline, CDR1 is SGHRS and CDR2 YFSETQ. CDR3 in amino acids: CASSGGQGAIGELFF. DNA of the CDR3: TGCGCCAGCAGCGGAGGACAGGGGGCGATCGGGGAGCTGTTTTTT.

This sequence joins TRBV30 and TRBJ1-5; 9 positions agree with TRBD1. V lost 7 bases, J lost 4 bases, and 5 bases stayed unmatched. The CDR3 is 13 residues long. Germline CDR1 is GTSNPN and CDR2 is SVGIG (reference sequence). CDR3 protein: CAYSGTGNQPQHF. The CDR3 DNA is TGTGCCTACTCCGGGACAGGGAATCAGCCCCAGCATTTT.

J is TRBJ2-7 and V is TRBV7-9, with 9 bases aligning to TRBD1. V lost 6 bases and J lost 3; bases outside the gene matches: 3. The CDR3 spans 13 residues. The germline CDR1 and CDR2 sequences are SEHNR and FQNEAQ (reference sequence). DNA of the CDR3: TGTGCCAGCAGGCCGGGACAGGGCTACGAGCAGTACTTC. It is translated as CASRPGQGYEQYF.

The chain carries TRBV13 and TRBJ2-2; TRBD1 aligns across 11 bases. There are 19 residues in the CDR3. Germline-derived CDR1 and CDR2 are PRHDT and FYEKMQ (reference sequence). Trimming removed 4 bases from V and 0 bases from J; junction bases left unmatched: 10. This chain's CDR3 is CASSSLDRGRPANTGELFF. The CDR3 region has the DNA TGTGCCAGCAGCTCTCTGGACAGGGGGCGCCCAGCGAACACCGGGGAGCTGTTTTTT. Full variable domain (missing parts from reference TRBV13 and TRBJ2-2): AAGVIQSPRHLIKEKRETATLKCYPIPRHDTVYWYQQGPGQDPQFLISFYEKMQSDKGSIPDRFSAQQFSDYHSELNMSSLELGDSALYFCASSSLDRGRPANTGELFFGEGSRLTVL.

The CDR3 reads CATSDGRGYEQYF. The CDR3 DNA reads TGTGCCACCAGTGATGGCAGGGGATACGAGCAGTACTTC. The chain recombines TRBV24-1 with TRBJ2-7, with D tentatively TRBD1 (6 bases). The CDR3 extends over 13 amino acids. In germline, CDR1 is KGHDR, CDR2 SFDVKD. The germline V and J ends were trimmed by 3 bases and 4 bases, with 9 bases remaining between them.

The rearrangement joins TRBV10-1 to TRBJ1-6; D is perhaps TRBD1 (6 bases). The CDR3 has 13 amino acids. From germline, CDR1 is WNHNN and CDR2 SYGVQD (reference sequence). The germline V and J ends were trimmed by 8 bases and 7 bases, with 12 bases remaining between them. For the CDR3, the DNA is TGCGCCAGCCAACAGGGAGGGAATTCACCCCTCCACTTT. This codes for CASQQGGNSPLHF.

The chain is built from TRBV3-1 (or the pseudogene TRBV3-2) and TRBJ2-4; TRBD2 matches 10 bases. In germline, CDR1 is LGHDT, CDR2 YNNKEL (reference sequence). The CDR3 is 18 amino acids. The J segment lost 2 bases and the V segment lost 0 bases, leaving 7 bases of the junction unmatched. Here the CDR3 reads CASSQDGLAEQTKNIQYF. The CDR3 bases are TGTGCCAGCAGCCAAGATGGACTAGCGGAGCAGACCAAAAACATTCAGTACTTC.

The rearrangement uses TRBV7-9 and TRBJ1-5; D remains unclear. The length of the CDR3 is 15 residues. The germline V and J ends were trimmed by 3 bases and 0 bases, with 9 bases remaining between them. Germline lookup yields CDR1 SEHNR and CDR2 FQNEAQ (reference sequence). CDR3 residues: CASSFYADSNQPQHF. CDR3 bases: TGTGCCAGCAGCTTTTATGCAGATAGCAATCAGCCCCAGCATTTT.

The gene calls are TRBV6-5 and TRBJ1-2; D not resolved. V lost 6 bases to trimming and J lost 14 bases, with 16 bases between them. CDR1 is MNHEY and CDR2 is SVGAGI in the germline V gene. The CDR3 is made up of 11 amino acids. The CDR3 here is CASSHREVVTF. Written as DNA, the CDR3 is TGTGCCAGCAGCCATCGGGAGGTTGTTACCTTC.

The V gene is TRBV9, the J gene TRBJ2-3; TRBD2 matches 12 bases. CDR3 length: 17 residues. The ends lost 4 bases at V and 8 bases at J; junction bases unmatched: 14. Germline-derived CDR1 and CDR2 are SGDLS and YYNGEE. CDR3 nucleotide sequence: TGTGCCAGCAGCCCCGTCCCTTCTAGCGGGGGGGCCCGTACGCAGTATTTT. It encodes CASSPVPSSGGARTQYF.

This chain's CDR3 is CASSHAPGTSSRNEQFF. CDR3 coding DNA: TGCGCCAGCAGCCATGCGCCCGGGACTAGCTCCCGGAATGAGCAGTTCTTC. The V gene is TRBV4-1, the J gene TRBJ2-1; the match to TRBD2 covers 9 bases. The CDR3 contains 17 residues. Looked up from germline, CDR1 is MGHRA and CDR2 is YSYEKL. V lost 3 bases and J lost 7; bases outside the gene matches: 13.

The chain uses TRBV7-9 and TRBJ1-1; 7 positions match TRBD1. Germline V gives CDR1 SEHNR, CDR2 FQNEAQ (reference sequence). With 5 bases clipped from V and 11 bases from J, the junction kept 14 bases outside the gene matches. This CDR3 contains 14 residues. The CDR3 sequence: CASSLDGEVGQAFF. For the CDR3, the DNA is TGTGCCAGCAGCCTAGACGGGGAGGTGGGACAGGCTTTCTTT.

This clone occurred many times. The rearrangement uses TRBV7-2 and TRBJ1-4; TRBD1 matches 10 bases. Trimming removed 3 bases from V and 7 bases from J; junction bases left unmatched: 5. CDR1 is SGHTA, CDR2 FQGNSA, per germline. CDR3 length: 15 residues. The CDR3 loop is CASSFSGQGGEKLFF. In nucleotides, the CDR3 is TGTGCCAGCAGCTTCAGCGGACAGGGGGGTGAAAAACTGTTTTTT.

This sequence joins TRBV3-1 (or the pseudogene TRBV3-2) and TRBJ2-1; 7 positions agree with TRBD2. The trim removed 1 base at V and 12 bases at J, leaving 6 bases unmatched. The CDR3 length is 13 residues. The V gene's germline CDR1 is LGHDT and CDR2 YNNKEL (reference sequence). Written as DNA, the CDR3 is TGTGCCAGCAGCCAAGGGGAGGGGTTAGGGCAGTTCTTC. It codes for CASSQGEGLGQFF.

This clone appeared a few times. CDR3 region: CASSFGQGGHYGYTF. CDR3 nucleotide sequence: TGTGCCAGTAGTTTCGGACAGGGAGGACACTATGGCTACACCTTC. The genes are TRBV19 and TRBJ1-2; 8 nucleotides match TRBD1. CDR1 and CDR2 from the germline V gene are LNHDA and SQIVND (reference sequence). CDR3 size: 15 residues. Losses at the gene ends were 5 bases for V and 3 bases for J; bases not matched to a gene: 8.

V is TRBV10-2 and J is TRBJ1-4, with 10 bases matching TRBD1. Germline assignment: CDR1 WSHSY and CDR2 SAAADI. After removal of 7 bases from V and 10 bases from J, the junction contained 9 bases not matched to a gene. The CDR3 consists of 14 residues. DNA of the CDR3: TGCGCCAGCACCCCCCCCGGGACAGGGGTAAAACTGTTTTTT. It specifies CASTPPGTGVKLFF.

This clone was picked up one time. The gene calls are TRBV5-6 and TRBJ2-7; the match to TRBD1 covers 7 bases. The CDR3 sequence is 18 residues long. Trimming at V came to 4 bases and at J to 2 bases, leaving 18 bases not matched to a gene. Germline V gives CDR1 SGHDT, CDR2 YYEEEE. The CDR3 DNA sequence: TGTGCCAGCAGCGCACCCGGGACAGCGACCGCTTTCGCCTACGAGCAGTACTTC. It codes for CASSAPGTATAFAYEQYF.

This chain joins TRBV5-4 and TRBJ1-2; possibly TRBD1 for D (6 bases). The CDR3 runs to 13 residues. Germline loops: CDR1 SGHNT, CDR2 YYREEE (reference sequence). Trimming pared 1 base from V and 10 bases from J, leaving 14 bases between. This CDR3 is CASSLQGTPTYTF. The CDR3, as DNA: TGTGCCAGCAGCTTGCAGGGGACACCAACCTACACCTTC.

The chain is built from TRBV2 and TRBJ1-3; 8 bases agree with TRBD1. Per germline, CDR1 SNHLY and CDR2 FYNNEI. The CDR3 is made up of 14 amino acids. V shed 3 bases and J 4 bases; nucleotides not matched to a gene: 2. In DNA, the CDR3 is TGTGCCAGCAGTGACCGGGACAGGGGAAACACCATATATTTT. Its translation: CASSDRDRGNTIYF.

This chain links TRBV9 with TRBJ2-5; a weak D match, TRBD2 (6 bases). The CDR3 runs 15 residues. Germline-derived CDR1 and CDR2 are SGDLS and YYNGEE. V lost 6 bases and J lost 1, with 16 bases in between. The CDR3 nucleotides read TGTGCCAGCACCGTGAGTCACGGGGGCCAAGAGACCCAGTACTTC. Its protein product is CASTVSHGGQETQYF. Combining the CDR3 with reference TRBV9 and TRBJ2-5 gives the whole variable domain DSGVTQTPKHLITATGQRVTLRCSPRSGDLSVYWYQQSLDQGLQFLIQYYNGEERAKGNILERFSAQQFPDLHSELNLSSLELGDSALYFCASTVSHGGQETQYFGPGTRLLVL.

This clone came up a few times. The chain carries TRBV5-1 and TRBJ2-3; 13 nucleotides align to TRBD2. This CDR3 is built from 18 residues. J gave up 0 bases and V 5 bases, and 9 bases lay outside the gene matches. Germline CDR1 reads SGHRS; CDR2 reads YFSETQ. The CDR3 DNA sequence: TGCGCCAGCAGAAGGACTAGCGGGAGAGTTACTAGCACAGATACGCAGTATTTT. Its protein is CASRRTSGRVTSTDTQYF.